This T cell receptor (beta chain) comes out of a study of T cells in Graves' hyperthyroidism and ophthalmopathy. About this clonotype itself: What it recognizes is unknown.

For Graves' hyperthyroidism to be stable, ophthalmopathy could not progress within 18 months. PBMCs were obtained from over 8.5 ml fresh peripheral blood. Whole-study findings and limits: A model built on 13 V-J features separated ophthalmopathy from stable hyperthyroidism.

Using RNA transcripts as the source, TCR beta CDR3 regions were amplified. With the HTBI primer set, the TCR CDR3 went through a first round of RT-PCR. Each CDR3 protein gets one entry after TCRdb re-called the multiplex PCR reads with MiXCR. The sample holds nearly 750,000 distinct CDR3 sequences, 30% to 40% seen once. Source material: blood. The clonotype comes from a middle-aged woman with Graves' hyperthyroidism.

The CDR3, as DNA: TGCGCCAGCAGCCAAGAAGCGAGGGCTTCGGGGGGAAACACCATATATTTT. Translating gives CASSQEARASGGNTIYF. The gene calls are TRBV5-1 and TRBJ1-3; D is ambiguous. V was trimmed by 4 bases and J by 4 bases, leaving 21 bases between them. The CDR3 covers 17 residues. Germline CDR1 and CDR2: SGHRS and YFSETQ.